What follows describes a single T cell receptor beta chain. What it binds is unknown. TCRdb reanalysed the RT-PCR reads using MiXCR and keeps one entry per CDR3 protein. This sample has about 800,000 distinct CDR3 sequences, with roughly 20% found just once. These data are taken from a study of response to subunit inactivated influenza vaccine. Overall study findings and caveats: A suggestion made by the authors is that each seasonal influenza vaccination recruits few new T cells.

With 1 base removed from V and 3 bases from J, the gap between germline ends came to 12 bases. The germline V gene has CDR1 LGHDT and CDR2 YNNKEL (reference sequence). The CDR3 is made up of 16 amino acids. Material: PBMCs from blood, obtained about 5 days after vaccination. The chain has TRBV3-1 and TRBJ2-2; D might be TRBD2 (5 bases). This sequence originates from a man between 50 and 59 years old who received an inactivated influenza vaccine. The CDR3 is CASSQVVTIHTGELFF. For the CDR3, the DNA is TGTGCCAGCAGCCAAGTGGTGACTATACACACCGGGGAGCTGTTTTTT. Filled out from reference TRBV3-1 and TRBJ2-2, the complete variable domain reads DTAVSQTPKYLVTQMGNDKSIKCEQNLGHDTMYWYKQDSKKFLKIMFSYNNKELIINETVPNRFSPKSPDKAHLNLHINSLELGDSAVYFCASSQVVTIHTGELFFGEGSRLTVL.